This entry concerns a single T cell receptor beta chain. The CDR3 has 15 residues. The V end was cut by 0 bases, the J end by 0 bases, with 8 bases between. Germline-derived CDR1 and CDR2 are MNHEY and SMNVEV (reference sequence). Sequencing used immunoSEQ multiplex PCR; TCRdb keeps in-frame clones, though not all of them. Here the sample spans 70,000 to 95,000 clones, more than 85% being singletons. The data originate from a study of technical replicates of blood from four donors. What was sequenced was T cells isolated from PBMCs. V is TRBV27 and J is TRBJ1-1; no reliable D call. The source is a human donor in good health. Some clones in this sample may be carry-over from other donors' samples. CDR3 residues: CASSLSIFLNTEAFF. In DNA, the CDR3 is TGTGCCAGCAGTTTATCTATTTTTCTGAACACTGAAGCTTTCTTT.